The 27 T cell receptor beta chains below come from one sample, sequenced in a study of blood T cells in healthy people across ages. Together with a sample-barcoded 5' primer, a J-beta primer mix was included in a second PCR lasting roughly 6 to 12 cycles. Each CDR3 protein is one row after TCRdb ran MiXCR on the 5' RACE reads. The data show hundreds of thousands of distinct CDR3 sequences, with 58% seen just once and roughly 20% held by the top ten. Sequences were obtained from blood. Receptor source: a man aged 30-40 years in good health.

The chain employs TRBV4-2 and TRBJ2-3, with 9 bases matching TRBD2. The V gene's germline CDR1 is LGHNA and CDR2 YNFKEQ. The V segment lost 0 bases and the J segment 3 bases; nucleotides outside the gene matches: 7. There are 17 residues in the CDR3. The CDR3 loop is CASSQEVAGDETDTQYF. The CDR3 nucleotides read TGTGCCAGCAGCCAAGAAGTAGCGGGAGATGAAACAGATACGCAGTATTTT.

This chain joins TRBV20-1 and TRBJ2-1; 10 positions agree with TRBD2. The V gene's germline CDR1 is DFQATT and CDR2 SNEGSKA (reference sequence). CDR3 length equals 15 residues. V lost 3 bases, J lost 4 bases, and 6 bases stayed unmatched. CDR3 in amino acids: CSARSPSGSYNEQFF. DNA of the CDR3: TGCAGTGCTAGGAGTCCTAGCGGGAGTTACAATGAGCAGTTCTTC.

The genes are TRBV6-1 and TRBJ2-7; tentative D call: TRBD1 (6 bases). The length of the CDR3 is 14 residues. The V end lost 1 base, the J end lost 2 bases, and 9 bases lay between the germline ends. Looked up from germline, CDR1 is MNHNS and CDR2 is SASEGT. The CDR3 is CASSEGGGPYEQYF. CDR3 nucleotide sequence: TGTGCCAGCAGTGAAGGAGGGGGTCCCTACGAGCAGTACTTC.

V is TRBV6-5 and J is TRBJ2-1, with D uncertain. This CDR3 spans 14 amino acids. Trimming shortened V by 0 bases and J by 5 bases, and 8 bases separated the two germline ends. Germline V gives CDR1 MNHEY, CDR2 SVGAGI. For the CDR3, the DNA is TGTGCCAGCAGTTACTCCTGGACGGACAATGAGCAGTTCTTC. It encodes CASSYSWTDNEQFF.

This clonotype was counted a few times. The rearrangement links TRBV7-9 to TRBJ2-7; 8 bases map to TRBD1. V lost 2 bases to trimming and J lost 2 bases; unmatched junction nucleotides: 2. Looked up from germline, CDR1 is SEHNR and CDR2 is FQNEAQ (reference sequence). The CDR3 is 14 amino acids. In DNA form, the CDR3 reads TGTGCCAGCAGCTTAAAACAGGGGGCCTACGAGCAGTACTTC. Its translation: CASSLKQGAYEQYF.

This chain joins TRBV7-2 and TRBJ2-5, with a tentative D call TRBD1 (6 bases). Germline-derived CDR1 and CDR2 are SGHTA and FQGNSA. This CDR3 region has 18 residues. Trimming took 4 bases from V and 4 from J, leaving 25 bases between them. CDR3 amino acids: CASSSWLGGAPGIETQYF. CDR3 DNA sequence: TGTGCCAGCAGCTCATGGCTAGGGGGAGCTCCCGGTATAGAGACCCAGTACTTC.

The V call is TRBV30, the J call TRBJ1-2; TRBD1 might be the D (6 bases). Between the trimmed V and J ends, which lost 3 bases and 7 bases, there was a span of 15 bases. The CDR3 totals 13 residues. Germline loops: CDR1 GTSNPN, CDR2 SVGIG (reference sequence). CDR3 in DNA: TGTGCCTGGAGAAGGGGGGGGCAGGGTGGCTACACCTTC. This translates into CAWRRGGQGGYTF.

This chain uses TRBV3-1 with TRBJ2-1; TRBD2 agrees at 9 bases. Unmatched junction bases numbered 5, after V lost 0 bases and J lost 5 bases. The germline gives CDR1 LGHDT, CDR2 YNNKEL (reference sequence). The CDR3 sequence is 16 residues long. The CDR3 loop reads CASSQDHSGSNNEQFF. The CDR3 coding sequence is TGTGCCAGCAGCCAAGATCATAGCGGGAGTAACAATGAGCAGTTCTTC.

Here the CDR3 reads CSAKLAGYFNEQFF. In DNA form, the CDR3 reads TGCAGTGCCAAACTAGCGGGTTACTTCAATGAGCAGTTCTTC. The chain uses TRBV20-1 and TRBJ2-1, with TRBD2 matching over 9 bases. CDR1 and CDR2 from the germline V gene are DFQATT and SNEGSKA (reference sequence). J was trimmed by 6 bases and V by 6 bases; bases with no gene match: 9. CDR3 length: 14 residues.

The chain has TRBV29-1 and TRBJ2-7, with D perhaps being TRBD1 or TRBD2 (5 bases each). This CDR3 is built from 15 residues. Germline V CDR1 and CDR2: SQVTM, ANQGSEA. Trimming took off 4 bases at V and 7 bases at J, with 23 bases between the two ends. The CDR3 DNA reads TGCAGCGTTGGGGCCGGGGCGAGCTCCTACAATGAGCAGTACTTC. This codes for CSVGAGASSYNEQYF.

This chain connects TRBV7-2 to TRBJ2-5; unclear D gene. Trimming cost V 0 bases and J 5 bases, with 7 bases left between them. The CDR3 runs 13 residues. CDR1 is SGHTA and CDR2 is FQGNSA in the germline V gene. The CDR3 DNA reads as TGTGCCAGCAGCTTAGCTAGGATGGAGACCCAGTACTTC. Its translation: CASSLARMETQYF. The whole variable domain, remainder taken from reference TRBV7-2 and TRBJ2-5, is GAGVSQSPSNKVTEKGKDVELRCDPISGHTALYWYRQSLGQGLEFLIYFQGNSAPDKSGLPSDRFSAERTGGSVSTLTIQRTQQEDSAVYLCASSLARMETQYFGPGTRLLVL.

The chain joins TRBV20-1 to TRBJ2-4, with D possibly being TRBD1 or TRBD2 (6 bases each). Trimming took 1 base from V and 13 from J, leaving 23 bases between them. CDR1 and CDR2 from the germline V gene are DFQATT and SNEGSKA (reference sequence). This CDR3 contains 15 residues. The CDR3 nucleotides are TGCAGTGCTAGAGTCCGGGACCGGGGGCTTGGGGAGCAGTACTTC. Translation gives CSARVRDRGLGEQYF.

The chain has TRBV7-9 and TRBJ2-4; weak D call: TRBD2 (6 bases). The CDR3 extends over 13 amino acids. Per germline, CDR1 SEHNR and CDR2 FQNEAQ (reference sequence). V dropped 5 bases and J dropped 6 bases, with 11 bases sitting between them. CDR3 sequence reads: CASSAGPGNIQYF. The CDR3 bases are TGTGCCAGCAGCGCGGGACCGGGAAACATTCAGTACTTC.

The chain has TRBV4-3 and TRBJ1-5; the D is unclear. Germline V gene data show CDR1 as LGHNA and CDR2 as YSLEER. The V gene lost 4 bases and the J gene lost 4 bases, with 11 bases spanning the gap. The CDR3 sequence is 14 residues long. The CDR3 loop is CASSPTILNQPQHF. CDR3 nucleotides: TGCGCCAGCAGCCCCACAATATTAAATCAGCCCCAGCATTTT.

The chain carries TRBV28 and TRBJ2-5, with D unclear. The CDR3 runs 12 residues. Germline CDR1 MDHEN, CDR2 SYDVKM. V was clipped by 6 bases and J by 2 bases, with 7 bases between them. CDR3 amino acids: CASRSFQETQYF. The CDR3 DNA reads as TGTGCCAGCAGAAGCTTTCAAGAGACCCAGTACTTC.

This clonotype was seen only a few times. The chain links TRBV12-3 or TRBV12-4 to TRBJ2-3; 10 bases are a match to TRBD2. The CDR3 extends over 14 amino acids. J lost 4 bases, V lost 6 bases, and 4 bases had no gene match. The CDR3 DNA reads as TGTGCCAGCAGGGTAGCGGGAGGTGCAGATACGCAGTATTTT. Its translation is CASRVAGGADTQYF.

This clonotype was seen once. This rearrangement joins TRBV2 to TRBJ2-4; 14 bases are shared with TRBD2. CDR3 length: 16 residues. Germline CDR1 and CDR2: SNHLY and FYNNEI. The V segment lost 5 bases and the J segment 13 bases; nucleotides outside the gene matches: 13. CDR3 protein: CASSTHGTSGRGGQYF. The CDR3 DNA is TGTGCCAGCAGTACCCACGGGACTAGCGGGAGAGGTGGGCAGTACTTC.

This clonotype was counted ten times or more. With a much larger clone just one base away, this may be a read error. This sequence joins TRBV11-3 and TRBJ2-7, with D maybe TRBD1 (5 bases). CDR1 and CDR2 from the germline V gene are SGHNT and YENEEA. CDR3 length: 15 amino acids. V lost 0 bases and J lost 7, with 16 bases in between. CDR3 residues: CASSLEQGGINEQYF. DNA for the CDR3: TGTGCCAGCAGCTTAGAGCAGGGTGGAATCAATGAGCAGTACTTC.

The rearrangement joins TRBV20-1 to TRBJ2-1, with 10 bases that match TRBD2. The CDR3 spans 13 residues. CDR1 is DFQATT and CDR2 is SNEGSKA in the germline V gene (reference sequence). The J segment lost 6 bases and the V segment lost 7 bases, leaving 6 bases of the junction unmatched. This CDR3 reads CSVSASGSNEQFF. The CDR3 DNA reads as TGCAGTGTGAGTGCTAGCGGGAGCAATGAGCAGTTCTTC.

CDR3 loop: CASSPRVGGINYGYTF. The DNA for the CDR3 is TGTGCCAGCTCACCCCGCGTGGGAGGGATCAACTATGGCTACACCTTC. The chain carries TRBV18 and TRBJ1-2; no reliable D call. This CDR3 contains 16 residues. The germline gives CDR1 KGHSH, CDR2 LQKENI. The V gene lost 3 bases and the J gene lost 2 bases, with 16 bases spanning the gap.

This clonotype was seen a few times. The V gene is TRBV12-3 or TRBV12-4, the J gene TRBJ1-1; 8 nucleotides line up with TRBD1. V lost 2 bases and J lost 11; bases outside the gene matches: 7. The CDR3 contains 13 residues. In DNA, the CDR3 is TGTGCCAGCAGTTTAAGTGGACAGGGAGGCGCTTTCTTT. Translating gives CASSLSGQGGAFF.

This clonotype was observed a few times. The V gene is TRBV6-2 or TRBV6-3, the J gene TRBJ2-3; the D is unclear. The CDR3 consists of 11 residues. Between the trimmed V and J ends, which lost 6 bases and 6 bases, there was a span of 7 bases. From germline, CDR1 is MNHEY and CDR2 SVGEGT. CDR3 loop: CASSTSDTQYF. DNA of the CDR3: TGTGCCAGCAGCACATCCGATACGCAGTATTTT.

The V and J genes are TRBV24-1 and TRBJ2-5; D is undetermined. This CDR3 has 16 amino acids. Deletions cut 1 base from V and 5 bases from J, with 16 bases between. The germline V gene has CDR1 KGHDR and CDR2 SFDVKD. This CDR3 reads CATSDFVQFSRETQYF. For the CDR3, the DNA is TGTGCCACCAGTGATTTCGTCCAGTTTTCGCGGGAGACCCAGTACTTC.

This clonotype has more than one count but fewer than ten. This rearrangement joins TRBV14 to TRBJ2-7; D unclear. The DNA end favors TRBJ2-5, so the J call may be wrong. Germline V gene lookup returns CDR1 SGHDN and CDR2 FVKESK. The CDR3 is 13 amino acids. Written as DNA, the CDR3 is TGTGCCAGCAGAGGTCTAGGGAAAGAGACCCAGTACTTC. Translating gives CASRGLGKETQYF.

V gene TRBV20-1 combines with J gene TRBJ1-2; D is unresolved. CDR1 DFQATT and CDR2 SNEGSKA come from the germline V gene (reference sequence). The CDR3 has 11 residues. Trimming left V 0 bases short and J 7 bases short, with 6 bases between. The CDR3 region has the DNA TGCAGTGCTAGAGAGGGATCTGGCTACACCTTC. Residues: CSAREGSGYTF.

The CDR3 DNA follows: TGTGCCAGCAGCTTAGGGGAGGCGGGGGTAGGCGGTACGCAGTATTTT. As protein: CASSLGEAGVGGTQYF. This chain connects TRBV7-2 to TRBJ2-3; 7 bases match TRBD2. Germline-derived CDR1 and CDR2 are SGHTA and FQGNSA. V lost 1 base and J lost 8; bases outside the gene matches: 12. The CDR3 is 16 residues long.

This clonotype turned up a few times. The chain combines TRBV7-2 with TRBJ2-5; no reliable D call. In germline, CDR1 is SGHTA, CDR2 FQGNSA. Deletions cut 9 bases from V and 4 bases from J, with 18 bases between. The CDR3 is 14 residues long. This CDR3 reads CASKIAPPIETQYF. CDR3 in DNA: TGTGCCAGTAAGATAGCCCCACCGATAGAGACCCAGTACTTC.